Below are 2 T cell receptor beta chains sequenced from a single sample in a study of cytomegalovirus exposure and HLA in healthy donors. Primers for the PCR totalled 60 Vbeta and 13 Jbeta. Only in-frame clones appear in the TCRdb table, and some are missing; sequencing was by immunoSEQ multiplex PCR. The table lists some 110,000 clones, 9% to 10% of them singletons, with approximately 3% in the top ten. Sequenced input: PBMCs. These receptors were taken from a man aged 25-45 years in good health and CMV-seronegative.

The CDR3 is CASSVLGLLDRGSYGYTF. The DNA of the CDR3 is TGTGCCAGTAGTGTTTTGGGGCTTCTGGACAGGGGCAGCTATGGCTACACCTTC. J is TRBJ1-2 and V is TRBV19, with 9 bases matching TRBD1. There are 18 residues in the CDR3. Germline V gene data show CDR1 as LNHDA and CDR2 as SQIVND (reference sequence). V dropped 5 bases and J dropped 4; count of bases not matched to a gene: 17.

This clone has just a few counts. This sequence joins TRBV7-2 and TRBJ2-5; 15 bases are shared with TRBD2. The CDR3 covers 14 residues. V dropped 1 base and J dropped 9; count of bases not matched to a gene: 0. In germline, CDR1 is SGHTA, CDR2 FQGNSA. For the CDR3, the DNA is TGTGCCAGCAGCTTAGGGACTAGCGGGGGGGCCCAGTACTTC. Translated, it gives CASSLGTSGGAQYF.